The TCR beta chain under discussion was sequenced for a study of blood T cells in healthy people across ages. Points from the study as a whole: Reliance upon unsorted PBMCs precluded definitive naive versus antigen-experienced comparison.

CDR3 size: 14 residues. In germline, CDR1 is SGHVS, CDR2 FQNEAQ. The junction had 7 bases not matched to a gene; V was cut back by 5 bases and J by 5 bases. A J-beta primer mix and a sample-barcoded 5' primer were used in a second PCR of roughly 6 to 11 cycles. Every single cDNA molecule received a tag from a template-switch adaptor with 12 random nucleotides. Per sample, CDR3-containing paired-end reads numbered at least 2.5 million. TCRdb analysed the 5' RACE reads with MiXCR anew, one entry per CDR3 protein. Here the sample spans some 1,000,000 distinct CDR3 sequences, about 23% being singletons. This clonotype was observed once. The antigen remains unidentified. These data were also filed under a second study, of T cells of mothers and their children.

This chain uses TRBV7-8 with TRBJ2-5, with 8 bases fitting TRBD1. The sequenced sample was blood. The receptor comes from a girl aged 2-10 years in good health. The CDR3 spells CASSPRTGMETQYF. CDR3 sequence (DNA): TGTGCCAGCAGCCCTCGGACAGGGATGGAGACCCAGTACTTC.